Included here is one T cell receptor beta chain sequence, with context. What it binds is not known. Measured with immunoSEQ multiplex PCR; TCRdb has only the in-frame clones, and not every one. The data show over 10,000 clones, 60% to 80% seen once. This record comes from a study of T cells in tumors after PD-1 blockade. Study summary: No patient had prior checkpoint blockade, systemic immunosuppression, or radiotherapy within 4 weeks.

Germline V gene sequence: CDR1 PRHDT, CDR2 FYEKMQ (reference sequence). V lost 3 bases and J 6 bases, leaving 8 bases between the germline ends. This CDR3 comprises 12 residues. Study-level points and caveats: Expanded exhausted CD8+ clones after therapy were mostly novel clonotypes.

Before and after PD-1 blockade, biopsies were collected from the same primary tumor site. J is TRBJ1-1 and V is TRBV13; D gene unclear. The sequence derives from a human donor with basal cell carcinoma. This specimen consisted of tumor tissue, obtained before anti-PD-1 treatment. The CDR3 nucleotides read TGTGCCAGCAGCTTTCAGAGATCTGAAGCTTTCTTT. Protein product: CASSFQRSEAFF.